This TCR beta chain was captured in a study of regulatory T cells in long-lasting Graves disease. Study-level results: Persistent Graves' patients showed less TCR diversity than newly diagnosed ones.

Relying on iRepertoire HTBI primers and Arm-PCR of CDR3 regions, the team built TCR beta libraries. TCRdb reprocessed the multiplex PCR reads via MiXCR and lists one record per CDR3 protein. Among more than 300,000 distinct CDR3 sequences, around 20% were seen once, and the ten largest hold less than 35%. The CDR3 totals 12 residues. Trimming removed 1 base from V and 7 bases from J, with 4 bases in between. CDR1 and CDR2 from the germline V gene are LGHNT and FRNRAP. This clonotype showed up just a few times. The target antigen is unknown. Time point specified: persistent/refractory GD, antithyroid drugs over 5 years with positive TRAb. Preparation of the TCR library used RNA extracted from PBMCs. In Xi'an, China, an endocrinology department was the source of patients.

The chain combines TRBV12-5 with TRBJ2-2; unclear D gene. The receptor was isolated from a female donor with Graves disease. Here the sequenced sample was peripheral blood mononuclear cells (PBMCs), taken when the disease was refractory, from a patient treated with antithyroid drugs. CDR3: CASGLGIGELFF. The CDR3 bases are TGTGCTAGTGGTTTGGGCATCGGGGAGCTGTTTTTT. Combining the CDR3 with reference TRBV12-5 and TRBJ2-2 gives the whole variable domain DARVTQTPRHKVTEMGQEVTMRCQPILGHNTVFWYRQTMMQGLELLAYFRNRAPLDDSGMPKDRFSAEMPDATLATLKIQPSEPRDSAVYFCASGLGIGELFFGEGSRLTVL.